Listed below are T cell receptor beta chains from one sample, sequenced in a study of T cell repertoires in cytomegalovirus infection. TCRdb itself ran the reads through MiXCR, one entry per CDR3 protein. The data show some 250,000 distinct CDR3 sequences, approximately 9% seen once. Input material: PBMCs. The receptors shown here come from a human donor in good health (CMV status not recorded). Some clones in this sample may be carry-over from other donors' samples. Both conserved end residues are part of each CDR3. The order of the fields is V gene, J gene, clone size, D gene, CDR3 DNA, CDR3 protein. The D gene is left open where the match is weak. Part of the rows lack a size; the others show once, few, many or a class for expanded clones.

TRBV5-6	TRBJ1-5	many	NA	TGTGCCAGCAGCCAAGGCCCCGATCAGCCCCAGCATTTT	CASSQGPDQPQHF
TRBV20-1	TRBJ2-3	NA	TRBD2	TGCAGTGCTAAGGCGGGAGGGCGCACAGATACGCAGTATTTT	CSAKAGGRTDTQYF
TRBV7-3	TRBJ2-2	many	NA	TGTGCCAGCAGCTTAACAGGGGACGCGAACACCGGGGAGCTGTTTTTT	CASSLTGDANTGELFF
TRBV7-3	TRBJ2-3	few	TRBD2	TGTGCCAGCAGCTTAGGACCTAGCGGGGGAGGTACGCAGTATTTT	CASSLGPSGGGTQYF
TRBV6-2/TRBV6-3	TRBJ2-3	many	TRBD2	TGTGCCAGCAGTCTCGCGGGGTTAGCGGGGGGTCGGGCAGATACGCAGTATTTT	CASSLAGLAGGRADTQYF
TRBV18	TRBJ1-5	NA	TRBD1	TGTGCCAGCACCGTAGGACAGGGTAGCAATCAGCCCCAGCATTTT	CASTVGQGSNQPQHF
TRBV11-3	TRBJ2-7	many	NA	TGTGCCAGCAGCTCCCCGGCAGGGGTCCGTGACTACGAGCAGTACTTC	CASSSPAGVRDYEQYF
TRBV7-2	TRBJ2-1	many	NA	TGTGCCAGCAGTCCGAGAAAAGGACTGATCTCCTACAATGAGCAGTTCTTC	CASSPRKGLISYNEQFF
TRBV7-8	TRBJ1-5	many	NA	TGTGCCAGCTCCGGGGAGCGGGGCAATCAGCCCCAGCATTTT	CASSGERGNQPQHF
TRBV30	TRBJ1-2	few	TRBD1	TGTGCCTGGAGTGCTGGACAGGGAGACACCTTC	CAWSAGQGDTF
TRBV19	TRBJ1-2	few	TRBD1	TGTGCCAGTAGTATTGGACAGGGCGTTTTCTCCTTGGGCTACACCTTC	CASSIGQGVFSLGYTF
TRBV29-1	TRBJ1-1	few	TRBD1	TGCAGCGTTGAATCCTCGACAGGGGGCGTATCCACTGAAGCTTTCTTT	CSVESSTGGVSTEAFF
TRBV7-9	TRBJ2-1	many	TRBD2	TGTGCCAGCAGCCCCGGGGAGGGGTATAATGAGCAGTTCTTC	CASSPGEGYNEQFF
TRBV5-3	TRBJ2-1	many	NA	TGTGCCAGCAGCTGGGGTGGGGCAGGGATTGAGCAGTTCTTC	CASSWGGAGIEQFF
TRBV19	TRBJ1-6	many	NA	TGTGCCAGTACCCCAGGCGGGACGTTTGGATCACCCCTCCACTTT	CASTPGGTFGSPLHF
TRBV5-4	TRBJ2-7	NA	TRBD1	TGTGCCAGCAGTGGAGGGGGGACAGGAGCCTACGAGCAGTACTTC	CASSGGGTGAYEQYF
TRBV18	TRBJ2-7	few	NA	TGTGCCAGCTCAAACAGAGGTTCCTACGAGCAGTACTTC	CASSNRGSYEQYF
TRBV29-1	TRBJ2-1	NA	TRBD2	TGCAGCGTTGGACTAGCCTCTATCAATGAGCAGTTCTTC	CSVGLASINEQFF
TRBV24-1	TRBJ2-2	many	NA	TGTGCCACCAGCGCGGGGGCCGCCACCGGGGAGCTGTTTTTT	CATSAGAATGELFF
TRBV7-2	TRBJ2-7	many	TRBD2	TGTGCCAGCAGCTCCCTAGCGGGAGGTGGCGAGCAGTACTTC	CASSSLAGGGEQYF
TRBV7-2	TRBJ2-7	few	TRBD2	TGTGCCAGCAGCTCTACCGCTAGCGGGCACGCCCAGCAGTACTTC	CASSSTASGHAQQYF
TRBV5-1	TRBJ2-5	NA	NA	TGCGCCAGCAGCGGGGGAGAGGCTGAAGAGACCCAGTACTTC	CASSGGEAEETQYF
TRBV7-2	TRBJ1-1	many	TRBD1	TGTGCCAGCAGCTTAGTAAGAGGGGGCAGTGAAGCTTTCTTT	CASSLVRGGSEAFF
TRBV7-2	TRBJ1-5	many	NA	TGTGCCAGCAGCTTAGAGGTGATTCAGCCCCAGCATTTT	CASSLEVIQPQHF
TRBV5-5	TRBJ2-2	few	TRBD2	TGTGCCAGCAGCGGTGGACTAGCGGGGCTGACCGGGGAGCTGTTTTTT	CASSGGLAGLTGELFF
TRBV30	TRBJ2-7	NA	TRBD2	TGTGCCTGGAGTGGGAGCGGGAGGACCTACGAGCAGTACTTC	CAWSGSGRTYEQYF
TRBV3-1	TRBJ2-1	few	TRBD2	TGTGCCAGCAGCCAAAAAGCGGGAGGGACAAATGAGCAGTTCTTC	CASSQKAGGTNEQFF
TRBV7-2	TRBJ2-1	many	NA	TGTGCCAGCAGCTTGGGAGTAGGCTCCTACAATGAGCAGTTCTTC	CASSLGVGSYNEQFF
TRBV5-4	TRBJ2-3	NA	NA	TGTGCCAGCAGGAAACGCCCCAATAGCGCAGATACGCAGTATTTT	CASRKRPNSADTQYF
TRBV5-5	TRBJ2-1	few	NA	TGTGCCAGCAGCTCTTCTTATAGCGCCACCTCCTACAATGAGCAGTTCTTC	CASSSSYSATSYNEQFF
TRBV7-2	TRBJ2-5	many	NA	TGTGCCAGCAGCCTTAGTTACCAAAAAGAGACCCAGTACTTC	CASSLSYQKETQYF
TRBV6-2/TRBV6-3	TRBJ1-1	NA	NA	TGTGCCAGCAGCGTAGCTCGGACTGAAGCTTTCTTT	CASSVARTEAFF
TRBV7-8	TRBJ2-7	many	NA	TGTGCCAGCAGTCGACAGGCCCTTACCTACGAGCAGTACTTC	CASSRQALTYEQYF
TRBV5-1	TRBJ2-2	NA	NA	TGCGCCAGCAGCTTGGTGGCGGGGCGGACCGGGGAGCTGTTTTTT	CASSLVAGRTGELFF
TRBV7-2	TRBJ2-3	many	TRBD2	TGTGCCAGCAGCTCCCCGACTAGCGGGGGCCCGGGGTATTTT	CASSSPTSGGPGYF
TRBV2	TRBJ1-3	many	NA	TGTGCCAGCAGTGCAGTACAGGGAGGGGGAAACACCATATATTTT	CASSAVQGGGNTIYF
TRBV7-2	TRBJ2-4	many	TRBD2	TGTGCCAGCAGCCCGCCTCGACTAGCGGGTGTGAACATTCAGTACTTC	CASSPPRLAGVNIQYF
TRBV29-1	TRBJ1-5	many	NA	TGCAGCGTTGGAGGGCGAAATCAGCCCCAGCATTTT	CSVGGRNQPQHF
TRBV12-3/TRBV12-4	TRBJ1-5	many	NA	TGTGCCAGCAGTTTAGGCTCGGAGTATAGCAATCAGCCCCAGCATTTT	CASSLGSEYSNQPQHF
TRBV6-6	TRBJ1-5	many	NA	TGTGCCAGCAGTTCCGGGGGAGGGAGCAATCAGCCCCAGCATTTT	CASSSGGGSNQPQHF
TRBV7-2	TRBJ2-5	many	TRBD2	TGTGCCAGCAGCTTAGCCCTAGCGGGGACCCAAGAGACCCAGTACTTC	CASSLALAGTQETQYF
TRBV7-2	TRBJ2-7	many	TRBD2	TGTGCCAGCAGCTTAGTGGCTAGCGGGGGGAATTCCCCCTACGAGCAGTACTTC	CASSLVASGGNSPYEQYF
TRBV28	TRBJ2-3	few	TRBD2	TGTGCCAGCAGTCCGTATAGCGGGGGGGATACGCAGTATTTT	CASSPYSGGDTQYF
TRBV7-2	TRBJ2-5	many	NA	TGTGCCAGCGGACTTTCACTTCAAGAGACCCAGTACTTC	CASGLSLQETQYF